Each of the 23 T cell receptor beta chains below was sequenced from the same sample in a study of blood T cell repertoires in COVID-19. The assay was immunoSEQ multiplex PCR, and TCRdb's table has in-frame clones only and misses some. The data hold a few hundred thousand clones, with roughly nine tenths observed a single time. Sequencing was carried out using PBMCs or T cells enriched from blood (not recorded which). These receptors originate from a man between 18 and 35 years old who had recovered from COVID-19.

This rearrangement joins TRBV6-5 to TRBJ1-1; D not certain. This CDR3 region has 13 residues. Germline assignment: CDR1 MNHEY and CDR2 SVGAGI. The V gene lost 4 bases and the J gene lost 4 bases, with 10 bases spanning the gap. Written as DNA, the CDR3 is TGTGCCAGCAGTTCCCCCGGACTCACTGAAGCTTTCTTT. Its translation: CASSSPGLTEAFF.

This chain joins TRBV9 and TRBJ2-5, with D maybe TRBD1 (6 bases). CDR3 size: 15 residues. Germline lookup yields CDR1 SGDLS and CDR2 YYNGEE. Trimming took 2 bases from V and 5 from J, leaving 16 bases between them. The CDR3 here is CASSVQQGYGETQYF. DNA for the CDR3: TGTGCCAGCAGCGTTCAACAGGGCTATGGGGAGACCCAGTACTTC.

This clone was recorded once. The chain combines TRBV3-1 (or the pseudogene TRBV3-2) with TRBJ1-1; tentatively, D is TRBD1 (5 bases). There are 15 residues in the CDR3. V dropped 1 base and J dropped 3 bases, with 12 bases sitting between them. The germline V gene encodes CDR1 LGHDT and CDR2 YNNKEL (reference sequence). CDR3 sequence reads: CASSQAGGWDTEAFF. The CDR3 DNA is TGTGCCAGCAGCCAAGCCGGGGGTTGGGACACTGAAGCTTTCTTT.

The chain employs TRBV5-1 and TRBJ2-7; D might be TRBD2 (6 bases). In germline, CDR1 is SGHRS, CDR2 YFSETQ. Trimming stripped 4 bases from V and 5 bases from J, with 19 bases between. The CDR3 loop spans 15 amino acids. DNA for the CDR3: TGCGCCAGCAGCCTGGGTGCCGGACTATACGACGAGCAGTACTTC. Protein: CASSLGAGLYDEQYF.

This clone was recorded a few times. V gene TRBV6-5 combines with J gene TRBJ1-5; 9 positions match TRBD1. Germline values: CDR1 MNHEY, CDR2 SVGAGI. V gave up 5 bases and J gave up 5 bases; unmatched junction bases: 1. The CDR3 runs 13 residues. CDR3 in amino acids: CASSHRGHQPQHF. The CDR3 bases are TGTGCCAGCAGTCACAGGGGGCATCAGCCCCAGCATTTT.

This chain joins TRBV6-5 and TRBJ2-2; possible D gene TRBD1, 5 bases. CDR1 is MNHEY and CDR2 is SVGAGI in the germline V gene. The CDR3 runs 16 residues. V lost 0 bases and J lost 3, with 11 bases in between. The CDR3 sequence: CASSYSPQGDTGELFF. In DNA form, the CDR3 reads TGTGCCAGCAGTTACTCGCCCCAGGGTGACACCGGGGAGCTGTTTTTT.

This clone was found a few times. V gene TRBV2 combines with J gene TRBJ2-1, with 13 nucleotides matching TRBD2. Germline V gene sequence: CDR1 SNHLY, CDR2 FYNNEI. The CDR3 runs 16 residues. Losses at the gene ends were 5 bases for V and 3 bases for J; bases not matched to a gene: 4. The chain's CDR3 is CASSSGTSGIYNEQFF. DNA for the CDR3: TGTGCCAGCAGTTCCGGGACTAGCGGGATCTACAATGAGCAGTTCTTC.

The chain recombines TRBV19 with TRBJ1-2, with TRBD1 identical over 7 bases. J gave up 2 bases and V 7 bases, and 10 bases lay outside the gene matches. Germline V lookup: CDR1 LNHDA, CDR2 SQIVND (reference sequence). There are 15 residues in the CDR3. The CDR3 region is CASKAGTVLNYGYTF. The CDR3 DNA reads as TGTGCCAGTAAGGCCGGGACAGTCCTAAACTATGGCTACACCTTC.

This chain uses TRBV6-6 with TRBJ2-7, with 12 bases lining up with TRBD2. This CDR3 is 16 amino acids long. Trimming cost V 5 bases and J 3 bases; bases outside gene matches: 8. Germline loops: CDR1 MNHNY, CDR2 SVGAGI (reference sequence). CDR3 loop: CASSPQTSGSVYEQYF. The CDR3 DNA reads TGTGCCAGCAGTCCTCAGACTAGCGGGAGTGTCTACGAGCAGTACTTC.

V usage is TRBV25-1 and J usage is TRBJ2-3; a weak D match, TRBD1 (5 bases). The V end was cut by 1 base, the J end by 0 bases, with 8 bases between. In germline, CDR1 is MGHDK, CDR2 SYGVNS. The CDR3 consists of 15 residues. The CDR3 nucleotides are TGTGCCAGCAGTGAATTGCAGGGAAGCACAGATACGCAGTATTTT. Protein product: CASSELQGSTDTQYF.

This chain connects TRBV27 to TRBJ1-5, with 10 bases fitting TRBD1. J was trimmed by 6 bases and V by 5 bases; bases with no gene match: 7. This CDR3 comprises 15 residues. From germline, CDR1 is MNHEY and CDR2 SMNVEV (reference sequence). CDR3 sequence (DNA): TGTGCCAGCAGTCACGGGACAGGGGAGGGTCAGCCCCAGCATTTT. Amino acids: CASSHGTGEGQPQHF.

The V gene is TRBV3-1 (or the pseudogene TRBV3-2), the J gene TRBJ1-6; unclear D gene. This CDR3 contains 13 residues. CDR1 is LGHDT and CDR2 is YNNKEL in the germline V gene (reference sequence). The ends were cut back, 1 base at V and 5 bases at J, with 3 bases in the middle. The CDR3 nucleotides read TGTGCCAGCAGCCAAGTCGATAATTCACCCCTCCACTTT. Its protein is CASSQVDNSPLHF.

This clone is a singleton in its sample. The junction and the germline gene differ at one end; a read error may be behind it. V is TRBV2 and J is TRBJ2-7; 8 bases map to TRBD1. This CDR3 comprises 11 residues. Germline V gene lookup returns CDR1 SNHLY and CDR2 FYNNEI. CDR3 in amino acids: CASRNTQGVGF. For the CDR3, the DNA is TGTGCCAGCAGGAACACACAGGGGGTGGGCTTC. The entire variable domain, with the rest obtained from reference TRBV2 and TRBJ2-7, is as follows: EPEVTQTPSHQVTQMGQEVILRCVPISNHLYFYWYRQILGQKVEFLVSFYNNEISEKSEIFDDQFSVERPDGSNFTLKIRSTKLEDSAMYFCASRNTQGVGFGPGTRLTVT.

The chain is built from TRBV5-1 and TRBJ2-1, with TRBD2 matching over 15 bases. Looked up from germline, CDR1 is SGHRS and CDR2 is YFSETQ. V shed 4 bases, J shed 7 bases, and the junction held 15 bases outside the gene matches. CDR3 length: 19 residues. The CDR3 region is CASSPRTSGGAVDRNEQFF. Written as DNA, the CDR3 is TGCGCCAGCAGCCCTCGGACTAGCGGGGGGGCCGTCGATCGGAATGAGCAGTTCTTC.

The chain has TRBV12-3 or TRBV12-4 and TRBJ2-2, with 11 bases that match TRBD2. V gave up 9 bases and J gave up 5 bases; unmatched junction bases: 2. This CDR3 region has 13 residues. CDR3 protein: CASLAGGTGELFF. The CDR3 DNA reads TGTGCCAGTCTAGCGGGGGGTACCGGGGAGCTGTTTTTT.

The rearrangement links TRBV4-1 to TRBJ2-7, with a weak D call TRBD1 (6 bases). V was clipped by 1 base and J by 2 bases, with 15 bases between them. Looked up from germline, CDR1 is MGHRA and CDR2 is YSYEKL. The CDR3 loop spans 16 amino acids. The CDR3 here is CASSQVARQETYEQYF. As DNA, the CDR3 is TGCGCCAGCAGCCAAGTGGCCCGACAGGAGACCTACGAGCAGTACTTC.

The V and J genes are TRBV7-8 and TRBJ2-1; 8 bases map to TRBD1. Germline V lookup: CDR1 SGHVS, CDR2 FQNEAQ. With V trimmed by 1 base and J by 8 bases, 19 bases remained unmatched. The CDR3 spans 19 residues. The CDR3 loop is CASSLGSLFRDRLIDEQFF. CDR3 sequence (DNA): TGTGCCAGCAGCTTAGGGAGCCTTTTCCGGGACAGGTTAATCGATGAGCAGTTCTTC.

The chain couples TRBV29-1 to TRBJ2-7, with TRBD1 matching over 8 bases. CDR1 is SQVTM, CDR2 ANQGSEA, per germline. J gave up 0 bases and V 3 bases, and 13 bases lay outside the gene matches. The CDR3 spans 17 residues. This CDR3 reads CSVEGGSGGGSSYEQYF. CDR3 coding DNA: TGCAGCGTTGAGGGGGGCTCAGGGGGCGGAAGCTCCTACGAGCAGTACTTC.

The chain has TRBV9 and TRBJ2-2, with 7 bases fitting TRBD2. J gave up 1 base and V 4 bases, and 7 bases lay outside the gene matches. The CDR3 is made up of 16 amino acids. Per germline, CDR1 SGDLS and CDR2 YYNGEE. CDR3 region: CASSTQSGENTGELFF. In nucleotides, the CDR3 is TGTGCCAGCAGCACCCAGAGCGGGGAGAACACCGGGGAGCTGTTTTTT.

This clone appeared a few times. V and J are TRBV7-3 and TRBJ1-2, with D tentatively TRBD1 (6 bases). V was pared by 1 base and J by 8 bases, with 11 bases between. From germline, CDR1 is SGHTA and CDR2 FQGTGA. The CDR3 is made up of 13 amino acids. The CDR3 here is CASSLNPGEGYTF. CDR3 nucleotides: TGTGCCAGCAGCTTAAATCCAGGGGAGGGCTACACCTTC.

The V and J genes are TRBV5-1 and TRBJ1-2; no clear D. CDR3 length: 13 amino acids. Germline CDR1 and CDR2: SGHRS and YFSETQ. The germline V and J ends were trimmed by 7 bases and 6 bases, with 16 bases remaining between them. Written as DNA, the CDR3 is TGCGCCAGCGCGTGGGATATCGGGGATGGCTACACCTTC. Residues: CASAWDIGDGYTF.

The chain recombines TRBV10-2 with TRBJ1-1; 7 nucleotides match TRBD1. The CDR3 loop spans 14 amino acids. J lost 0 bases, V lost 6 bases, and 4 bases had no gene match. Germline V gives CDR1 WSHSY, CDR2 SAAADI. The CDR3 sequence is CASREGAVNTEAFF. The CDR3 DNA is TGCGCCAGCAGGGAGGGGGCTGTGAACACTGAAGCTTTCTTT.

This chain links TRBV4-2 with TRBJ1-5; D remains unclear. The CDR3 sequence is 17 residues long. Germline V CDR1 and CDR2: LGHNA, YNFKEQ. The V end was cut by 0 bases, the J end by 3 bases, with 15 bases between. CDR3 protein: CASSQDRQQLFNQPQHF. The CDR3 DNA sequence: TGTGCCAGCAGCCAAGATAGGCAGCAACTATTCAATCAGCCCCAGCATTTT.